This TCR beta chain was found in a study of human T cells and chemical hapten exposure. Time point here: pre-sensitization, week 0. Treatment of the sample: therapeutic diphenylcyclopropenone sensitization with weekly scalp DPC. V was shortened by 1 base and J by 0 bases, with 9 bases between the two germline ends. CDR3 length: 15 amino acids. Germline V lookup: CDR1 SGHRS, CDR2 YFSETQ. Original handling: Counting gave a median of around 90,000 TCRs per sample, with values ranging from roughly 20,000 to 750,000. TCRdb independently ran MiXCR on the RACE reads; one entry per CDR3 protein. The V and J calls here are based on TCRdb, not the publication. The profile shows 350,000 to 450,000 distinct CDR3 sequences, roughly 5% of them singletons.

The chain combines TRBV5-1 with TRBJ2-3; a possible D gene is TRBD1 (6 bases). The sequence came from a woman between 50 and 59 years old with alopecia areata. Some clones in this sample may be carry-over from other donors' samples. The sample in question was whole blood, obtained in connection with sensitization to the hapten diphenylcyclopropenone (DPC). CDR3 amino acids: CASSLSQGSTDTQYF. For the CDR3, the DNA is TGCGCCAGCAGCTTGTCACAGGGAAGCACAGATACGCAGTATTTT.